The next 30 T cell receptor beta chains were all read from a single sample in a study of cytomegalovirus exposure and HLA in healthy donors. Sequenced by immunoSEQ multiplex PCR; TCRdb stores in-frame clones only, minus some. Of about 89,000 clones in the sample, approximately 84% were seen once. The sequenced material came from PBMCs. The origin of the receptors is a woman under 30 in good health and CMV-seropositive.

V usage is TRBV7-8 and J usage is TRBJ2-7; D is unresolved. CDR1 and CDR2 from the germline V gene are SGHVS and FQNEAQ. Deletions cut 5 bases from V and 4 bases from J, with 12 bases between. The CDR3 has 13 residues. CDR3 in DNA: TGTGCCAGCAGCATCCCTCAGGCTTACGAGCAGTACTTC. Its protein product is CASSIPQAYEQYF.

The V and J genes are TRBV9 and TRBJ2-7, with 10 positions matching TRBD1. The CDR3 length is 14 residues. Germline CDR1 reads SGDLS; CDR2 reads YYNGEE. After removal of 4 bases from V and 4 bases from J, the junction contained 5 bases not matched to a gene. CDR3 coding DNA: TGTGCCAGCAGCTCAGGACAGGGGGTGTACGAGCAGTACTTC. It translates to CASSSGQGVYEQYF.

V is TRBV9 and J is TRBJ2-3, with 10 bases lining up with TRBD2. Germline CDR1 is SGDLS and CDR2 is YYNGEE. This CDR3 spans 16 amino acids. V lost 0 bases and J lost 4; bases outside the gene matches: 5. The CDR3, as DNA: TGTGCCAGCAGCGTAGTAAGCGGGGGGGCGGCAGATACGCAGTATTTT. Translation gives CASSVVSGGAADTQYF.

The gene calls are TRBV4-1 and TRBJ1-2; 8 bases match TRBD1. Germline V lookup: CDR1 MGHRA, CDR2 YSYEKL. CDR3 length equals 15 residues. The junction had 11 bases not matched to a gene; V was cut back by 3 bases and J by 8 bases. The DNA for the CDR3 is TGCGCCAGCAGCCAGGCTTCAGGGGGCGCGTCCGGCTACACCTTC. Amino acids: CASSQASGGASGYTF.

In its sample, this clone was seen a few times. This rearrangement joins TRBV18 to TRBJ1-1; D is perhaps TRBD1 (5 bases). The CDR3 consists of 15 residues. Germline loops: CDR1 KGHSH, CDR2 LQKENI. The V end was cut by 6 bases, the J end by 4 bases, with 18 bases between. The CDR3 sequence is CASSDTPPGGTEAFF. The CDR3, as DNA: TGTGCCAGCTCCGACACCCCCCCCGGGGGCACTGAAGCTTTCTTT.

This sequence joins TRBV2 and TRBJ2-1; TRBD2 matches at 7 bases. V gave up 8 bases and J gave up 6 bases; unmatched junction bases: 7. The CDR3 totals 13 residues. CDR1 SNHLY and CDR2 FYNNEI come from the germline V gene. CDR3 sequence: CASWGGVGNEQFF. The DNA for the CDR3 is TGTGCCAGCTGGGGGGGGGTCGGCAATGAGCAGTTCTTC.

This rearrangement joins TRBV25-1 to TRBJ2-3; no clear D. CDR3 size: 13 residues. The germline gives CDR1 MGHDK, CDR2 SYGVNS. Deletions cut 6 bases from V and 2 bases from J, with 9 bases between. In DNA form, the CDR3 reads TGTGCCAGCAGCCTTCTGTCCACAGATACGCAGTATTTT. Residues: CASSLLSTDTQYF.

V and J are TRBV2 and TRBJ2-2, with 10 bases fitting TRBD1. The CDR3 extends over 15 amino acids. CDR1 SNHLY and CDR2 FYNNEI come from the germline V gene. V was pared by 8 bases and J by 4 bases, with 7 bases of the junction left unmatched. The CDR3 coding sequence is TGTGCCAGCGCCACGACAGGGGGCGGCACCGGGGAGCTGTTTTTT. It is translated as CASATTGGGTGELFF.

The chain combines TRBV6-1 with TRBJ2-7, with D possibly TRBD2 on 5 matching bases. V lost 1 base and J 2 bases, leaving 12 bases between the germline ends. Germline assignment: CDR1 MNHNS and CDR2 SASEGT. This CDR3 has 15 amino acids. The CDR3 nucleotides read TGTGCCAGCAGTGAAGAAGAGGGAACAACCTACGAGCAGTACTTC. Its protein is CASSEEEGTTYEQYF.

The V call is TRBV28, the J call TRBJ2-5, with D possibly being TRBD1 (6 bases). The CDR3 spans 15 residues. V shed 3 bases and J shed 1 base, with 12 bases lying between them. Looked up from germline, CDR1 is MDHEN and CDR2 is SYDVKM. The CDR3 here is CASSFSGRGQETQYF. In DNA form, the CDR3 reads TGTGCCAGCAGTTTTTCCGGCAGGGGCCAAGAGACCCAGTACTTC. The full variable domain, rest sourced from reference TRBV28 and TRBJ2-5, is DVKVTQSSRYLVKRTGEKVFLECVQDMDHENMFWYRQDPGLGLRLIYFSYDVKMKEKGDIPEGYSVSREKKERFSLILESASTNQTSMYLCASSFSGRGQETQYFGPGTRLLVL.

V is TRBV6-5 and J is TRBJ2-7, with 8 bases lining up with TRBD2. The germline CDR1 and CDR2 sequences are MNHEY and SVGAGI. This CDR3 region has 16 residues. The V segment lost 1 base and the J segment 2 bases; nucleotides outside the gene matches: 7. The CDR3 DNA follows: TGTGCCAGCAGTTACTATTCGGGGGGGGTCACCTACGAGCAGTACTTC. It specifies CASSYYSGGVTYEQYF.

This clone was observed a single time. The chain employs TRBV6-1 and TRBJ1-5; TRBD1 aligns across 10 bases. The CDR3 runs 15 residues. J gave up 8 bases and V 5 bases, and 9 bases lay outside the gene matches. Germline V CDR1 and CDR2: MNHNS, SASEGT. The DNA of the CDR3 is TGTGCCAGCAGTCCTCATCGGGACAGGGGTGAGCCCCAGCATTTT. Its translation is CASSPHRDRGEPQHF.

The chain couples TRBV6-6 to TRBJ2-1; weak D call: TRBD2 (6 bases). The germline V gene encodes CDR1 MNHNY and CDR2 SVGAGI (reference sequence). The ends were cut back, 6 bases at V and 9 bases at J, with 18 bases in the middle. CDR3 length equals 14 residues. The CDR3 loop is CASREGGSWGEQFF. In nucleotides, the CDR3 is TGTGCCAGCAGGGAGGGTGGCTCATGGGGTGAGCAGTTCTTC.

The chain links TRBV15 to TRBJ1-2; 8 nucleotides match TRBD1. The CDR3 consists of 14 residues. Trimming cost V 0 bases and J 8 bases; bases outside gene matches: 5. Germline lookup yields CDR1 LNHNV and CDR2 YYDKDF (reference sequence). CDR3 nucleotide sequence: TGTGCCACCAGCAGAGACAGGGGGCCTGGGGGCTACACCTTC. Its translation is CATSRDRGPGGYTF.

The V call is TRBV7-8, the J call TRBJ2-3; D may be TRBD1 (6 bases). The length of the CDR3 is 19 residues. V gave up 5 bases and J gave up 6 bases, with 30 bases separating them. Germline V gene sequence: CDR1 SGHVS, CDR2 FQNEAQ. The CDR3 bases are TGTGCCAGCAGCCCCCCGGGACACCTACTTGGGGCTGCTGTGGATACGCAGTATTTT. It encodes CASSPPGHLLGAAVDTQYF.

This sequence joins TRBV7-9 and TRBJ2-7; possibly TRBD1 for D (5 bases). Looked up from germline, CDR1 is SEHNR and CDR2 is FQNEAQ (reference sequence). CDR3 length: 15 amino acids. Trimming took off 0 bases at V and 3 bases at J, with 12 bases between the two ends. CDR3 in DNA: TGTGCCAGCAGCTTAGCGTTGCCCCAGGGCTACGAGCAGTACTTC. This codes for CASSLALPQGYEQYF.

The chain links TRBV28 to TRBJ2-5, with 10 nucleotides matching TRBD1. The V and J ends lost 4 bases and 4 bases, in that order; junction bases with no gene match: 3. The CDR3 contains 14 residues. Germline CDR1 and CDR2: MDHEN and SYDVKM. CDR3 region: CASSYDRGRETQYF. The DNA for the CDR3 is TGTGCCAGCAGTTACGACAGGGGGCGAGAGACCCAGTACTTC.

The chain couples TRBV29-1 to TRBJ2-3, with 7 bases matching TRBD1. Trimming cost V 5 bases and J 0 bases; bases outside gene matches: 5. The CDR3 runs to 14 residues. CDR1 and CDR2 from the germline V gene are SQVTM and ANQGSEA. The CDR3 region has the DNA TGCAGCGTTCTCCGACAGGGAAGCACAGATACGCAGTATTTT. Translating gives CSVLRQGSTDTQYF.

The J gene is TRBJ2-7, the V gene TRBV5-4; 12 bases match TRBD2. The trim removed 4 bases at V and 5 bases at J, leaving 13 bases unmatched. The CDR3 covers 17 residues. Germline V lookup: CDR1 SGHNT, CDR2 YYREEE (reference sequence). CDR3 residues: CASSPLAGGRGYHEQYF. The CDR3 coding sequence is TGTGCCAGCAGCCCCCTAGCGGGGGGGCGCGGATATCACGAGCAGTACTTC.

The chain has TRBV28 and TRBJ2-3; weak D call: TRBD2 (7 bases). The CDR3 is 18 amino acids. Trimming pared 3 bases from V and 4 bases from J, leaving 23 bases between. Germline CDR1 reads MDHEN; CDR2 reads SYDVKM. CDR3 nucleotide sequence: TGTGCCAGCAGTTTCCATTTAAGTACGGGGGGCGTGTCAGATACGCAGTATTTT. Its protein product is CASSFHLSTGGVSDTQYF.

This sequence joins TRBV9 and TRBJ2-3; 8 bases are a match to TRBD2. Germline V lookup: CDR1 SGDLS, CDR2 YYNGEE. The CDR3 has 14 amino acids. V shed 5 bases, J shed 0 bases, and the junction held 2 bases outside the gene matches. CDR3 region: CASRRGASTDTQYF. The CDR3 nucleotides read TGTGCCAGCAGGCGGGGGGCCAGCACAGATACGCAGTATTTT. The entire variable domain, with the rest obtained from reference TRBV9 and TRBJ2-3, is as follows: DSGVTQTPKHLITATGQRVTLRCSPRSGDLSVYWYQQSLDQGLQFLIQYYNGEERAKGNILERFSAQQFPDLHSELNLSSLELGDSALYFCASRRGASTDTQYFGPGTRLTVL.

This chain connects TRBV10-2 to TRBJ2-5, with 10 bases aligning to TRBD2. V lost 2 bases, J lost 0 bases, and 3 bases stayed unmatched. This CDR3 spans 16 amino acids. Germline V gene lookup returns CDR1 WSHSY and CDR2 SAAADI. CDR3 protein: CASSEPLAGDQETQYF. The CDR3 nucleotides read TGCGCCAGCAGTGAGCCTCTAGCGGGGGACCAAGAGACCCAGTACTTC.

This sequence joins TRBV28 and TRBJ2-7; 13 bases fit TRBD2. This CDR3 contains 15 residues. Germline assignment: CDR1 MDHEN and CDR2 SYDVKM. The J segment lost 2 bases and the V segment lost 6 bases, leaving 4 bases of the junction unmatched. In DNA form, the CDR3 reads TGTGCCAGCAGAATAGGACTAGCGGGAGCCTACGAGCAGTACTTC. It translates to CASRIGLAGAYEQYF.

J is TRBJ1-1 and V is TRBV11-2, with TRBD1 identical over 8 bases. The CDR3 has 15 amino acids. The V segment lost 3 bases and the J segment 2 bases; nucleotides outside the gene matches: 5. The V gene's germline CDR1 is SGHAT and CDR2 FQNNGV. CDR3 sequence: CASSLAGGVNTEAFF. CDR3 DNA: TGTGCCAGCAGCTTGGCAGGGGGCGTTAACACTGAAGCTTTCTTT. Drawing the rest from reference TRBV11-2 and TRBJ1-1, the complete variable domain is EAGVAQSPRYKIIEKRQSVAFWCNPISGHATLYWYQQILGQGPKLLIQFQNNGVVDDSQLPKDRFSAERLKGVDSTLKIQPAKLEDSAVYLCASSLAGGVNTEAFFGQGTRLTVV.

The J gene is TRBJ1-2, the V gene TRBV5-1; 7 bases are a match to TRBD1. In germline, CDR1 is SGHRS, CDR2 YFSETQ. The CDR3 sequence is 15 residues long. Unmatched junction bases numbered 5, after V lost 3 bases and J lost 0 bases. In DNA, the CDR3 is TGCGCCAGCAGCTGGACAGGCTCAGCTAACTATGGCTACACCTTC. Its protein product is CASSWTGSANYGYTF.

This clone was counted only a few times. The chain carries TRBV10-1 and TRBJ1-2; 8 bases fit TRBD1. V gave up 0 bases and J gave up 8 bases; unmatched junction bases: 2. The CDR3 is 13 residues long. Germline loops: CDR1 WNHNN, CDR2 SYGVQD (reference sequence). The chain's CDR3 is CASSESPGGGYTF. CDR3 nucleotides: TGCGCCAGCAGTGAGTCGCCAGGGGGCGGCTACACCTTC.

The rearrangement uses TRBV6-5 and TRBJ2-7; D not resolved. This CDR3 is 11 amino acids long. Germline lookup yields CDR1 MNHEY and CDR2 SVGAGI. Trimming stripped 7 bases from V and 5 bases from J, with 9 bases between. The CDR3 loop reads CASTPVHEQYF. The CDR3 DNA reads as TGTGCCAGCACCCCCGTCCACGAGCAGTACTTC.

V and J are TRBV6-5 and TRBJ2-7; no clear D. The CDR3 runs 13 residues. Germline V gene sequence: CDR1 MNHEY, CDR2 SVGAGI. V dropped 5 bases and J dropped 7 bases, with 15 bases sitting between them. The CDR3 sequence: CASSQPPPREQYF. The CDR3 DNA is TGTGCCAGCAGTCAACCCCCCCCGAGGGAGCAGTACTTC.

The V call is TRBV7-6, the J call TRBJ2-7, with D possibly matching TRBD2 (7 bases). Germline V CDR1 and CDR2: SGHVS, FNYEAQ. CDR3 size: 14 residues. V lost 5 bases, J lost 5 bases, and 16 bases lay in between. CDR3 region: CASSPVGGGNEQYF. DNA for the CDR3: TGTGCCAGCAGCCCCGTGGGAGGGGGAAACGAGCAGTACTTC.

The chain is built from TRBV18 and TRBJ2-5, with D tentatively TRBD1 (5 bases). The V and J ends lost 0 bases and 4 bases respectively, with 9 bases between them. The CDR3 covers 14 residues. Germline V gene data show CDR1 as KGHSH and CDR2 as LQKENI. The CDR3 spells CASSPPSQGETQYF. DNA of the CDR3: TGTGCCAGCTCACCACCCTCCCAGGGAGAGACCCAGTACTTC.